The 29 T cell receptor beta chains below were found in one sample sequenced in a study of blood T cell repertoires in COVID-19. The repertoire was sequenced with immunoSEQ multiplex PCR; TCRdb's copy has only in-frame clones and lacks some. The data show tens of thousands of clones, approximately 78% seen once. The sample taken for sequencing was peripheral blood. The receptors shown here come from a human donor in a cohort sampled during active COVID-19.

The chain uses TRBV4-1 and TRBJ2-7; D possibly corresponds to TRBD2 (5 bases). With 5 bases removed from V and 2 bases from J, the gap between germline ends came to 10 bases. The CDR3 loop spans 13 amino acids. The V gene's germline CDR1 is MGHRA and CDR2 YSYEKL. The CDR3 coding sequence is TGCGCCAGCAGCGAGGGCCTTGCCTACGAGCAGTACTTC. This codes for CASSEGLAYEQYF.

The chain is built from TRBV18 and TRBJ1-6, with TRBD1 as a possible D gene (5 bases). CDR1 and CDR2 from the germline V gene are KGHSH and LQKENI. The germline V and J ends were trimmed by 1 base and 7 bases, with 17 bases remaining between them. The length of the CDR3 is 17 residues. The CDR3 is CASSPRGLTGGNSPLHF. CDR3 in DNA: TGTGCCAGCTCACCACGAGGCCTGACCGGGGGAAATTCACCCCTCCACTTT.

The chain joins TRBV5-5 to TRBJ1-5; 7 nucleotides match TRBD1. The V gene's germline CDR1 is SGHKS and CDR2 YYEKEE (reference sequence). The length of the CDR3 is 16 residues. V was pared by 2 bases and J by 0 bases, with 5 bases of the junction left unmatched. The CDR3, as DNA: TGTGCCAGCAGCTTAGGGACAGTCCTTAGCAATCAGCCCCAGCATTTT. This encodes CASSLGTVLSNQPQHF.

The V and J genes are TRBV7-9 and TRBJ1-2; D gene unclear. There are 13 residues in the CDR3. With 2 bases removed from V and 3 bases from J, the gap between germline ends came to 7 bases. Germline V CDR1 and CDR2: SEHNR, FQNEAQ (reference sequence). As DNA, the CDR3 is TGTGCCAGCAGCTTAATATCGGACTATGGCTACACCTTC. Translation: CASSLISDYGYTF.

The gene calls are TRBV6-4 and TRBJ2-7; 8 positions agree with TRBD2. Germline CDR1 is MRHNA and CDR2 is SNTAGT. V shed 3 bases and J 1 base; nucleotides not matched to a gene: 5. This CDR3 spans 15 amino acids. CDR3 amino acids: CASSERAGGSYEQYF. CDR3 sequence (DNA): TGTGCCAGCAGTGAAAGGGCGGGGGGATCCTACGAGCAGTACTTC.

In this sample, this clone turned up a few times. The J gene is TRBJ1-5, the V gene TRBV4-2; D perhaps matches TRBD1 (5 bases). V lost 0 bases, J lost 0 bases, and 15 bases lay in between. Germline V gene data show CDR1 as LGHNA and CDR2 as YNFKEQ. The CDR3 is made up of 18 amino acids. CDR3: CASSQDGPGGYSNQPQHF. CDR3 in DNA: TGTGCCAGCAGCCAAGATGGACCGGGGGGATATAGCAATCAGCCCCAGCATTTT.

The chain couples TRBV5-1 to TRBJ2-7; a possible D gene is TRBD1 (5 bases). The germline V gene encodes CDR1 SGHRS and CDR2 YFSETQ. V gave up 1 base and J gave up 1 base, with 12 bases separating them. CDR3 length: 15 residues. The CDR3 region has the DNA TGCGCCAGCAGCTTGTATATTGACAGATCCTACGAGCAGTACTTC. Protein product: CASSLYIDRSYEQYF.

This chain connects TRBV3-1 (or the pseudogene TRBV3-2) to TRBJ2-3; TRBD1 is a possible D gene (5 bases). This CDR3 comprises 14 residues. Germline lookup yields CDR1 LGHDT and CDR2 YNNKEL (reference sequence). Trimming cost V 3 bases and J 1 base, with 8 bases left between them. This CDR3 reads CASSQQGRTDTQYF. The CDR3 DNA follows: TGTGCCAGCAGCCAGCAGGGCCGCACAGATACGCAGTATTTT.

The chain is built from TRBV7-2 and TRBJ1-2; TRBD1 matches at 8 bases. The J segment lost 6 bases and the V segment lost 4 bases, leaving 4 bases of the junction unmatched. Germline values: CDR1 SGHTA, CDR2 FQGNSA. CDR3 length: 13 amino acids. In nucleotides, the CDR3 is TGTGCCAGCAGCTACATGACAGGGGATGGCTACACCTTC. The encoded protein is CASSYMTGDGYTF.

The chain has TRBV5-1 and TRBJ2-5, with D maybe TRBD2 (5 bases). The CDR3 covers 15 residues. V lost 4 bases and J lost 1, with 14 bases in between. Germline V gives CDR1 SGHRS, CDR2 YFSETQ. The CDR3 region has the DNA TGCGCCAGCAGCCCCGGGGTGGTCAGCCAAGAGACCCAGTACTTC. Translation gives CASSPGVVSQETQYF.

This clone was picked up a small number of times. The CDR3 loop reads CASSLGTGGAQTQYF. CDR3 sequence (DNA): TGTGCCAGCTCACTCGGGACAGGGGGCGCACAGACCCAGTACTTC. The chain employs TRBV18 and TRBJ2-5; 12 bases are a match to TRBD1. The CDR3 consists of 15 residues. In germline, CDR1 is KGHSH, CDR2 LQKENI. The trim removed 4 bases at V and 6 bases at J, leaving 6 bases unmatched.

As DNA, the CDR3 is TGTGCCAGCAGCCAAGATCGGGGTGCTACTAGGACCTTC. As protein: CASSQDRGATRTF. The chain couples TRBV3-1 (or the pseudogene TRBV3-2) to TRBJ1-2; D call uncertain. The CDR3 loop spans 13 amino acids. Germline V gene sequence: CDR1 LGHDT, CDR2 YNNKEL (reference sequence). V gave up 0 bases and J gave up 14 bases, with 16 bases separating them.

In DNA form, the CDR3 reads TGCAGCGTAGCTGCATCCGGGACAGGGCTCGAGCAGTACTTC. It encodes CSVAASGTGLEQYF. The rearrangement links TRBV29-1 to TRBJ2-7; 9 bases are shared with TRBD1. The junction had 12 bases not matched to a gene; V was cut back by 6 bases and J by 6 bases. The CDR3 has 14 amino acids. In germline, CDR1 is SQVTM, CDR2 ANQGSEA.

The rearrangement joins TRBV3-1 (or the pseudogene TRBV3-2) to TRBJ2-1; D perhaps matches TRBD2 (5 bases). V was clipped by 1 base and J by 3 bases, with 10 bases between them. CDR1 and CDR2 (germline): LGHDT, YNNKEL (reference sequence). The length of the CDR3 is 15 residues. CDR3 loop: CASSQGRASYNEQFF. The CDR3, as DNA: TGTGCCAGCAGCCAAGGGCGGGCCAGCTACAATGAGCAGTTCTTC.

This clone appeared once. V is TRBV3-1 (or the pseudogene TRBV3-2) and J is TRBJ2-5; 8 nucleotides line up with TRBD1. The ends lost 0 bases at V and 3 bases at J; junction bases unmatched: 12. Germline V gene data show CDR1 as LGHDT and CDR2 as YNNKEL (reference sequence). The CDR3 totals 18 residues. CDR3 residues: CASSQDTGQGGSEETQYF. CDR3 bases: TGTGCCAGCAGCCAAGATACAGGACAGGGCGGTAGCGAAGAGACCCAGTACTTC.

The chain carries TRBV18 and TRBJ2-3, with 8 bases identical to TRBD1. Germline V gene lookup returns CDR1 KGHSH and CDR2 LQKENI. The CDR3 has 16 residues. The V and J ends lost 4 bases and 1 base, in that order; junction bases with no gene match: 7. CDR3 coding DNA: TGTGCCAGCTCACTACTCAGGGGGCGAGGCACAGATACGCAGTATTTT. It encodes CASSLLRGRGTDTQYF.

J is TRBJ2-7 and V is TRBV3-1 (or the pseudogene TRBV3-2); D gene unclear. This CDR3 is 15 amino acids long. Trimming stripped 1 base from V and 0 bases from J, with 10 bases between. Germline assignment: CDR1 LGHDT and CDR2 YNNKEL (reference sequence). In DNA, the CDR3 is TGTGCCAGCAGCCAAGGCACAATCATCTCCTACGAGCAGTACTTC. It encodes CASSQGTIISYEQYF.

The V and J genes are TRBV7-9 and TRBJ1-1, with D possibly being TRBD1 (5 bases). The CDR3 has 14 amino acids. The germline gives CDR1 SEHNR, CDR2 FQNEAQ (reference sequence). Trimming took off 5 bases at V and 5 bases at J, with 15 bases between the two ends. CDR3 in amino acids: CASSRGLEKTEAFF. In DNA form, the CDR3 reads TGTGCCAGCAGCCGGGGACTGGAAAAGACTGAAGCTTTCTTT.

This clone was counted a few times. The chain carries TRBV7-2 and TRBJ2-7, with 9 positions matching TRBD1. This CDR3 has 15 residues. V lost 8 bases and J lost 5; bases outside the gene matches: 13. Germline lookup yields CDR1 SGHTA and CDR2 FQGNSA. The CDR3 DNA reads TGTGCCAGCGCGCGAGACCGGGACAGGGTCCACGAGCAGTACTTC. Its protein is CASARDRDRVHEQYF.

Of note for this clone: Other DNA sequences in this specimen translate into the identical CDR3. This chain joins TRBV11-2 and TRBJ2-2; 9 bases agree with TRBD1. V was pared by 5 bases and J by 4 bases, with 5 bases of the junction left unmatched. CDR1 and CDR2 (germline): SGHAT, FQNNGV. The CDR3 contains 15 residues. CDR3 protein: CASSLQGAGTGELFF. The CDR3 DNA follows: TGTGCCAGCAGCCTACAGGGGGCCGGCACCGGGGAGCTGTTTTTT.

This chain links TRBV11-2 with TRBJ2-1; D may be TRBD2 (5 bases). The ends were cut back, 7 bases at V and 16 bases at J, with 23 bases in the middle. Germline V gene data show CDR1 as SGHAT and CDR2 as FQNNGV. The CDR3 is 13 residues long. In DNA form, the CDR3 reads TGTGCCAGCACCCCGACGTACCCGGGGAAGGGTTTCTTC. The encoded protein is CASTPTYPGKGFF.

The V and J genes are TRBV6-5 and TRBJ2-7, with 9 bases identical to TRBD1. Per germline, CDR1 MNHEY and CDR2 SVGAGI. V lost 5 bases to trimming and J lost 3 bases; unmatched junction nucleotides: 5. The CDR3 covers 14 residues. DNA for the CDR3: TGTGCCAGCAGTCCCGGGACAGGGTACTACGAGCAGTACTTC. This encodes CASSPGTGYYEQYF.

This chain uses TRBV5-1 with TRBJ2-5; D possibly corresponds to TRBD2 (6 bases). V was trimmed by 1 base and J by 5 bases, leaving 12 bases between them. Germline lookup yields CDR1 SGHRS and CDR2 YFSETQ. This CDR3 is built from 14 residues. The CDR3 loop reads CASSLPSVEETQYF. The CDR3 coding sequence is TGCGCCAGCAGCTTGCCTAGCGTCGAGGAGACCCAGTACTTC.

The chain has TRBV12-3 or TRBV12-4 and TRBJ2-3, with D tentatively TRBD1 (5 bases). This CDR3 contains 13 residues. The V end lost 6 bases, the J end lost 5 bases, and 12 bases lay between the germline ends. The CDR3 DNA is TGTGCCAGCAGCCCCGTTAGGGGAGATACGCAGTATTTT. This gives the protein CASSPVRGDTQYF.

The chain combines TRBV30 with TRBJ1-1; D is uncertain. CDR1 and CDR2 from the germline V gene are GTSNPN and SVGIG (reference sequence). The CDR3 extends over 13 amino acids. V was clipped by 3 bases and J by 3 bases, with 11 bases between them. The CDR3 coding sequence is TGTGCCTGGAGCCTCACGGGGTACACTGAAGCTTTCTTT. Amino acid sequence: CAWSLTGYTEAFF.

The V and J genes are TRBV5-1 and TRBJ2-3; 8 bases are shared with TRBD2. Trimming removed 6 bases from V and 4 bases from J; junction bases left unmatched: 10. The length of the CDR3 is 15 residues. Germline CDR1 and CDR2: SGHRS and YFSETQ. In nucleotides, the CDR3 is TGCGCCAGCACCCTGGATAGCGGGGTTGCAGATACGCAGTATTTT. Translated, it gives CASTLDSGVADTQYF.

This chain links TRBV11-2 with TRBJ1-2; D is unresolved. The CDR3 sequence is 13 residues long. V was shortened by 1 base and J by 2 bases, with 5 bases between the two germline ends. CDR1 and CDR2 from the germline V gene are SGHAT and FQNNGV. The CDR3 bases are TGTGCCAGCAGCTTAGTCCAGAACTATGGCTACACCTTC. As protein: CASSLVQNYGYTF.

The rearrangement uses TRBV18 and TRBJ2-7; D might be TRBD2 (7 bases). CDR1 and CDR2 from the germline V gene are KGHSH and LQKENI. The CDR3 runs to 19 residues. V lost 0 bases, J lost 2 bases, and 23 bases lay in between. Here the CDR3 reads CASSPPRAPGGQMAYEQYF. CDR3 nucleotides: TGTGCCAGCTCACCACCGAGGGCTCCGGGAGGACAGATGGCCTACGAGCAGTACTTC. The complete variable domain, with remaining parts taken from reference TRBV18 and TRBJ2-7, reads NAGVMQNPRHLVRRRGQEARLRCSPMKGHSHVYWYRQLPEEGLKFMVYLQKENIIDESGMPKERFSAEFPKEGPSILRIQQVVRGDSAAYFCASSPPRAPGGQMAYEQYFGPGTRLTVT.

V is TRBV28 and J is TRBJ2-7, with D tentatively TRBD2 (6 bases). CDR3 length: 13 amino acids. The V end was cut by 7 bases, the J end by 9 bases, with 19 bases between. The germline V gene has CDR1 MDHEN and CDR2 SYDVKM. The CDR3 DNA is TGTGCCAGCACCCCCCGCCGGGGGACGGGGCAGTACTTC. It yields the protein CASTPRRGTGQYF.